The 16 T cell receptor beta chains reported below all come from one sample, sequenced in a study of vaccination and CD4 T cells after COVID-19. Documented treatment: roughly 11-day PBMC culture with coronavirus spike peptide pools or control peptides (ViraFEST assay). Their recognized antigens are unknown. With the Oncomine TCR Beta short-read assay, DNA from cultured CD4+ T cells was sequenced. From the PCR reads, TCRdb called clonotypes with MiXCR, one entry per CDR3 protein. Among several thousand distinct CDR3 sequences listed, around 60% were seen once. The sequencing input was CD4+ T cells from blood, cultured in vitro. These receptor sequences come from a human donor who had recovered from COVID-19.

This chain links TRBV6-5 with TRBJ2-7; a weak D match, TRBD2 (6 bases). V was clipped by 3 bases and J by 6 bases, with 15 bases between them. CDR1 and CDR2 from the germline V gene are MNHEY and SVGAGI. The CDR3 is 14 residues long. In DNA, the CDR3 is TGTGCCAGCAGTTATGCGGGGCGGACCGGCGAGCAGTACTTC. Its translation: CASSYAGRTGEQYF.

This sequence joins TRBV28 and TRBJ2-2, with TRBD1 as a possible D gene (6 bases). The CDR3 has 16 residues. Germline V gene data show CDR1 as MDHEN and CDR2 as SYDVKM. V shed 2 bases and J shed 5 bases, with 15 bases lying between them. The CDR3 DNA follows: TGTGCCAGCAGTTTAGGGCAGGGGCATCAGACCGGGGAGCTGTTTTTT. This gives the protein CASSLGQGHQTGELFF.

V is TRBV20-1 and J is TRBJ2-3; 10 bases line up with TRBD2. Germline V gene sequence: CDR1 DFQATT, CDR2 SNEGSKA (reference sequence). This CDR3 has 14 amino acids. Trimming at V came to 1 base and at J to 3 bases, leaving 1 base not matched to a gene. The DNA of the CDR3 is TGCAGTGCTAGAGCTAGCGGGAGTACAGATACGCAGTATTTT. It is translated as CSARASGSTDTQYF.

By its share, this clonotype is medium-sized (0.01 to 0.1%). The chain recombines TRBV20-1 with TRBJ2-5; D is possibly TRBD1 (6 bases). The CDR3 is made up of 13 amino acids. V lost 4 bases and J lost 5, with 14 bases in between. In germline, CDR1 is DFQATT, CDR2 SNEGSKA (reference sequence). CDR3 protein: CSAKRTARETQYF. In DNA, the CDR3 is TGCAGTGCTAAGAGGACAGCCCGGGAGACCCAGTACTTC.

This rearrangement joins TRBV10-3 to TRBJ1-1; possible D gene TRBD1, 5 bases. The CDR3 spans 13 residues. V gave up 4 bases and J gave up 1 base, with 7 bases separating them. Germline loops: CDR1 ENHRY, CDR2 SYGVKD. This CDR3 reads CAISADRNTEAFF. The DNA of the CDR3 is TGTGCCATCAGTGCCGACAGGAACACTGAAGCTTTCTTT.

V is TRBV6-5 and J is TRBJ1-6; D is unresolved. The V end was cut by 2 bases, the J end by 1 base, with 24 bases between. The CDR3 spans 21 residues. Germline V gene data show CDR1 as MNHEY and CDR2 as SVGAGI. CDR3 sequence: CASSYDRNRGIGRSYNSPLHF. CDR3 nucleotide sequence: TGTGCCAGCAGTTACGACCGAAACAGAGGGATCGGCCGGTCCTATAATTCACCCCTCCACTTT.

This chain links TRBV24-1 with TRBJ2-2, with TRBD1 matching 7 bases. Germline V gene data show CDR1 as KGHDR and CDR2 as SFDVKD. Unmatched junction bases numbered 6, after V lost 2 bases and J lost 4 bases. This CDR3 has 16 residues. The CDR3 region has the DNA TGTGCCACCAGTGATTCGTGGGACAGCCTCACCGGGGAGCTGTTTTTT. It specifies CATSDSWDSLTGELFF.

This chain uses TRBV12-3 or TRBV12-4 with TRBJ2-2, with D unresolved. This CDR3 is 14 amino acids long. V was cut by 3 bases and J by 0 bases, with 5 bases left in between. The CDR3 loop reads CASSLEPNTGELFF. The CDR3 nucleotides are TGTGCCAGCAGTTTGGAACCGAACACCGGGGAGCTGTTTTTT.

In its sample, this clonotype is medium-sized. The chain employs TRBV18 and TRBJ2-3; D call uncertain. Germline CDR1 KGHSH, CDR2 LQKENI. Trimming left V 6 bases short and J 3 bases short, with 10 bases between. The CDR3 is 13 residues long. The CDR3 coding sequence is TGTGCCAGCTCCTCGGCCCAGACAGATACGCAGTATTTT. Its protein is CASSSAQTDTQYF.

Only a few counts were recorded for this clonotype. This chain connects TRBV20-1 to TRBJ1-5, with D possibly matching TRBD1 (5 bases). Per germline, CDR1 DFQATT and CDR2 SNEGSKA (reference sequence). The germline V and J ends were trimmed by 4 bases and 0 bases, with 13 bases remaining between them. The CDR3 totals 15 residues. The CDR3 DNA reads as TGCAGTGCTATGAACGGGGCTTATAGCAATCAGCCCCAGCATTTT. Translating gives CSAMNGAYSNQPQHF.

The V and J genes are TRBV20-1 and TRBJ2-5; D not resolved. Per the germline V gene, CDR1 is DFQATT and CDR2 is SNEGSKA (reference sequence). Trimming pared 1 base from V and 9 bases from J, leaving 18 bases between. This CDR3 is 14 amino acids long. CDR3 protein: CSARGFAAGGAQYF. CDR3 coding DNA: TGCAGTGCTAGAGGGTTTGCAGCCGGTGGGGCCCAGTACTTC.

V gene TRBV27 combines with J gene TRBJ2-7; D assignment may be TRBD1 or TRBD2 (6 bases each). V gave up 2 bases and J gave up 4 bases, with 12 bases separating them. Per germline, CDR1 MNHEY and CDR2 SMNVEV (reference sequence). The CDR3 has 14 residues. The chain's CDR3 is CASSLGGQSYEQYF. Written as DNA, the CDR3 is TGTGCCAGCAGTTTAGGGGGGCAGAGTTACGAGCAGTACTTC.

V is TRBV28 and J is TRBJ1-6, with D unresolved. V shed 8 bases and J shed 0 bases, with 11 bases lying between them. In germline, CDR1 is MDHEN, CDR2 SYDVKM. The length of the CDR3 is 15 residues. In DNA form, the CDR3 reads TGTGCCAGCCTCCGGCGGAGCTCCTATAATTCACCCCTCCACTTT. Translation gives CASLRRSSYNSPLHF.

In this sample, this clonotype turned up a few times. The CDR3 loop reads CASSSDRAPSYEQYF. The CDR3 DNA reads as TGTGCCAGCAGTTCGGACAGGGCCCCCTCCTACGAGCAGTACTTC. The chain couples TRBV27 to TRBJ2-7; 8 bases fit TRBD1. Germline CDR1 is MNHEY and CDR2 is SMNVEV (reference sequence). The trim removed 4 bases at V and 0 bases at J, leaving 5 bases unmatched. This CDR3 contains 15 residues.

CDR3: CASSLQDGYYGYTF. DNA for the CDR3: TGTGCCAGCAGCCTCCAGGACGGATACTATGGCTACACCTTC. The V gene is TRBV7-2, the J gene TRBJ1-2; D ambiguous. V was clipped by 5 bases and J by 3 bases, with 13 bases between them. Germline CDR1 SGHTA, CDR2 FQGNSA. The CDR3 runs 14 residues.

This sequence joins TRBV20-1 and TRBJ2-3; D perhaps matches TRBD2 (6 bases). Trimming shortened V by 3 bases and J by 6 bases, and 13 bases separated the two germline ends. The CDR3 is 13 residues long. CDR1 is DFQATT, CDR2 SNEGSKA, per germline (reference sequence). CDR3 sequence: CSASAGYRDTQYF. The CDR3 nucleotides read TGCAGTGCTAGTGCGGGGTACCGGGATACGCAGTATTTT.